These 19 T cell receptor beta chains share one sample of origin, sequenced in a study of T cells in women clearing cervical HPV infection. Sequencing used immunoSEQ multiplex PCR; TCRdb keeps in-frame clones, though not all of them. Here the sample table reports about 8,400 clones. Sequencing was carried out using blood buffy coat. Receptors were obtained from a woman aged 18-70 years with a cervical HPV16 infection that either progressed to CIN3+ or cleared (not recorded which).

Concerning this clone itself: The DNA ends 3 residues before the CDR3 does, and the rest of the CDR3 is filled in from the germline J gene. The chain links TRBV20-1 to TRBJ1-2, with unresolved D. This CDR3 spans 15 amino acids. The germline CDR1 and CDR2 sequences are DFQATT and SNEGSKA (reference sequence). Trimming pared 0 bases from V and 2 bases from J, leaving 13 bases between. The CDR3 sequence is CSARDNSKSNYGYTF. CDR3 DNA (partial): TGCAGTGCTAGAGATAACTCGAAATCGAACTATGGC.

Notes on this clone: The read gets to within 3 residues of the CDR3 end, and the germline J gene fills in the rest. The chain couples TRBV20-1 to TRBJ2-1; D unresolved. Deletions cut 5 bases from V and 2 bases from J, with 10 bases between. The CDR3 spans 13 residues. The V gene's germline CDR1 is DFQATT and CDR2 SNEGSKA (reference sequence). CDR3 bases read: TGCAGTGCTCTCGCAGTTACCTACAATGAG. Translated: CSALAVTYNE. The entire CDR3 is CSALAVTYNEQFF.

The sequenced part of the CDR3 DNA is TGTGCCAGCAGTTGGGACAGGAACTATGGC. Amino acids: CASSWDRNYG. The full CDR3 is CASSWDRNYGYTF. The chain recombines TRBV12-3 or TRBV12-4 with TRBJ1-2; the match to TRBD1 covers 8 bases. The sequenced fragment ends 3 residues before the CDR3 boundary, so the rest is inferred from the germline J gene. This CDR3 comprises 13 residues. The ends lost 4 bases at V and 2 bases at J; junction bases unmatched: 0.

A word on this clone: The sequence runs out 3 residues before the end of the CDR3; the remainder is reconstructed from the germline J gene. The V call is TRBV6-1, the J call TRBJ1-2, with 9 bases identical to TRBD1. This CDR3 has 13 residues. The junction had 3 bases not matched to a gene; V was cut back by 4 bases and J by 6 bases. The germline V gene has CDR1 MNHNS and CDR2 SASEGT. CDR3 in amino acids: CASSAWTGDGYTF. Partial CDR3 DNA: TGTGCCAGCAGTGCTTGGACAGGGGATGGC.

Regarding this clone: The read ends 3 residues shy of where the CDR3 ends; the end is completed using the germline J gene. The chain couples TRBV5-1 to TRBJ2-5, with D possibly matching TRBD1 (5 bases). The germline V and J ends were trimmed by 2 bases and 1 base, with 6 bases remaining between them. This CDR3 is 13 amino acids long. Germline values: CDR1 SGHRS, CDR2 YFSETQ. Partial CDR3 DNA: TGCGCCAGCAGCTTCGACAGCCAAGAGACC. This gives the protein CASSFDSQET. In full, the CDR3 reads CASSFDSQETQYF.

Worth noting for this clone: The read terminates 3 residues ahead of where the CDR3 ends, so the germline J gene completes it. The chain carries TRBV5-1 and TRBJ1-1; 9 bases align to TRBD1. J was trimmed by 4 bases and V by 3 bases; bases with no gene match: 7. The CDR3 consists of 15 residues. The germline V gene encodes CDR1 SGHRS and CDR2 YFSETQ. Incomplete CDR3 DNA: TGCGCCAGCAGCTCTCGACAGGGGGAGGGCACTGAA. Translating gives CASSSRQGEGTE. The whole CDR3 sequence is CASSSRQGEGTEAFF.

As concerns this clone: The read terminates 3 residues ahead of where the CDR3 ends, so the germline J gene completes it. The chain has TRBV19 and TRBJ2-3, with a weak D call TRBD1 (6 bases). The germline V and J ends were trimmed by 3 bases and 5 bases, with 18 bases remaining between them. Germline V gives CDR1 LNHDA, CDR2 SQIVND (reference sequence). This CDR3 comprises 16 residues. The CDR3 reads CASSMGARRSVDTQYF. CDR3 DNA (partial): TGTGCCAGTAGTATGGGGGCCAGAAGGTCGGTAGATACG.

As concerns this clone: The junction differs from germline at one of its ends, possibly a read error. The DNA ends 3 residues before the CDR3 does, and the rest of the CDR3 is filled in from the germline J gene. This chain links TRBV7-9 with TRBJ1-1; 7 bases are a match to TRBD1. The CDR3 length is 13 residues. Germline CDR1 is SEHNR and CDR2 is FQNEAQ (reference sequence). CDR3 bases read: TGTGCCAGCAGCCCACAGGGGAACCCTGAA. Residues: CASSPQGNPE. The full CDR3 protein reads CASSPQGNPEAFF.

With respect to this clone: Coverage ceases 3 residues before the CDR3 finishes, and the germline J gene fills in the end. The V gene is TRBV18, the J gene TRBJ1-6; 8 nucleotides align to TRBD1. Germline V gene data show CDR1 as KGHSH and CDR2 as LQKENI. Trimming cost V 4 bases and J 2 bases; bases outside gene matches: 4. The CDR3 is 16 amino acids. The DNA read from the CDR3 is TGTGCCAGCTCACTGACAGGGGAGGCCTATAATTCACCC. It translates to CASSLTGEAYNSP. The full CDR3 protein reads CASSLTGEAYNSPLHF.

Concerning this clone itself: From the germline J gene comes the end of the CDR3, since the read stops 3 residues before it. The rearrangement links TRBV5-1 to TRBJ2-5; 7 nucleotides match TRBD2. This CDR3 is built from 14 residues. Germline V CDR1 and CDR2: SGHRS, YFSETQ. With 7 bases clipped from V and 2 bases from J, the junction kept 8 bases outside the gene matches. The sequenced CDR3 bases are TGCGCCAGCCGCCCGGGGGGAACGCAAGAGACC. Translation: CASRPGGTQET. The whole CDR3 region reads CASRPGGTQETQYF.

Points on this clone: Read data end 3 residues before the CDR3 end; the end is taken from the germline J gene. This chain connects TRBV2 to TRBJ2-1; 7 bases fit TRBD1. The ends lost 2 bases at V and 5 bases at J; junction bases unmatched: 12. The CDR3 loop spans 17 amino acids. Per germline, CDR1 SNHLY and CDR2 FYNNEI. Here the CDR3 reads CASSEKGATTRNNEQFF. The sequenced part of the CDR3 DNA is TGTGCCAGCAGTGAAAAGGGGGCGACGACGAGAAACAATGAG.

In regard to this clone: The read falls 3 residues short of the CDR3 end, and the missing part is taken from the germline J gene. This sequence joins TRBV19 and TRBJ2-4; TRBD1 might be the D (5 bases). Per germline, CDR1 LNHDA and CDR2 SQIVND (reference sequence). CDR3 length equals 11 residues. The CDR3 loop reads CASGSRAGQYF. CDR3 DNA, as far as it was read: TGTGCCAGTGGATCCAGGGCTGGT.

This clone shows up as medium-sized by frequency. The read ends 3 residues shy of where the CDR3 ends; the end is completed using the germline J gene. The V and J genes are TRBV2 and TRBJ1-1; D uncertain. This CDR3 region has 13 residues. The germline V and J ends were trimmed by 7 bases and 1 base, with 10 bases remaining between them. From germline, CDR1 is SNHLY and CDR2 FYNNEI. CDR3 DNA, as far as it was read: TGTGCCAGCACCGAATCAGGGAACACTGAA. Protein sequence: CASTESGNTE. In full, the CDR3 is CASTESGNTEAFF.

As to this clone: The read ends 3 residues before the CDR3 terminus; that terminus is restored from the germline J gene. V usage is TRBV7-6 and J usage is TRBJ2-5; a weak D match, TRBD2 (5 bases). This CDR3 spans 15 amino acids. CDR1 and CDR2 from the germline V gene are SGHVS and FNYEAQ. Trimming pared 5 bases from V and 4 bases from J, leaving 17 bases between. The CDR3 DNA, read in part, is TGTGCCAGCAGCCCCTGGACTTCGTCGGGAGAGACC. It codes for CASSPWTSSGET. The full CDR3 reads CASSPWTSSGETQYF.

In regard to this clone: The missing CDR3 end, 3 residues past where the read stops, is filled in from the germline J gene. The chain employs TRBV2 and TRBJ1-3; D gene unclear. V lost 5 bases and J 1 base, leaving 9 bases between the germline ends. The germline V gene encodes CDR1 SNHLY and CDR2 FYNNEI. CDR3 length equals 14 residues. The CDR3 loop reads CASSTAISGNTIYF. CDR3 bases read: TGTGCCAGCAGTACAGCAATTTCTGGAAACACC.

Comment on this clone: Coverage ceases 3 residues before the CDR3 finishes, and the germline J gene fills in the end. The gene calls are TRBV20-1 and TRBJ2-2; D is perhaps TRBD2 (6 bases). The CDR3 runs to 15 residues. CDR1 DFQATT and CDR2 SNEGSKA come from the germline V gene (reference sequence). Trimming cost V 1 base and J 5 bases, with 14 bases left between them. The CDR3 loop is CSARGGGDETGELFF. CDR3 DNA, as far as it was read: TGCAGTGCTAGAGGGGGCGGGGATGAAACCGGGGAG.

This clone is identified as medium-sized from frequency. Here the CDR3 reads CASSLGTPSTDTQYF. The covered CDR3 bases are TGTGCCAGCAGCTTAGGAACACCTAGCACAGATACG. The gene calls are TRBV11-2 and TRBJ2-3; D remains ambiguous. With the read ending 3 residues before the CDR3 end, the germline J gene is used to fill in that end. The CDR3 has 15 amino acids. Germline CDR1 and CDR2: SGHAT and FQNNGV. Trimming removed 1 base at V and 0 bases at J, with 8 bases between.

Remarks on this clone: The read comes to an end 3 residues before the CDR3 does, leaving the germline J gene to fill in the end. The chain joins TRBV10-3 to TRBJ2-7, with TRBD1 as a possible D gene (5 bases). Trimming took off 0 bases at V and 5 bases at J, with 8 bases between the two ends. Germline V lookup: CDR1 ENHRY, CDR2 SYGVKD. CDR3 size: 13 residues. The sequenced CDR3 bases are TGTGCCATCAGTGAGTCCCAGGGCGACGAG. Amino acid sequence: CAISESQGDE. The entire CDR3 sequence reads CAISESQGDEQYF.

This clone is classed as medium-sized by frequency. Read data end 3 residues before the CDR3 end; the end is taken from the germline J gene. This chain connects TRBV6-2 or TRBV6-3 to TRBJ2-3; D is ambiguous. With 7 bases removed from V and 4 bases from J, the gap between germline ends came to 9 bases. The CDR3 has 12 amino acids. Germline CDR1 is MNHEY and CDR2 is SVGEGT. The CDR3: CASTSVSDTQYF. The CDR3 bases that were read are TGTGCCAGCACAAGCGTCTCAGATACG.